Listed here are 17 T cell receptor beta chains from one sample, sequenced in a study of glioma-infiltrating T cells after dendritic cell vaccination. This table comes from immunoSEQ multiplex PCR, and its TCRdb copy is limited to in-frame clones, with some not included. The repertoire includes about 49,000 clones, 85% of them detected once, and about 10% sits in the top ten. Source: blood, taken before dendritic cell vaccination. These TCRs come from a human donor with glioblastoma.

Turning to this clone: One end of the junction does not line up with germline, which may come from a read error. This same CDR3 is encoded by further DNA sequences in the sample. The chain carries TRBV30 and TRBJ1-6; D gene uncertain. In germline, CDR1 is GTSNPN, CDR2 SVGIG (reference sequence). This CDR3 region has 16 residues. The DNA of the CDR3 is TGTGCCTGGGTCCCTCGGGTCAGCTCCTATAATTCCCCCCTCCACTTT. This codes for CAWVPRVSSYNSPLHF. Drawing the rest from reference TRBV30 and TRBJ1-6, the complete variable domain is SQTIHQWPATLVQPVGSPLSLECTVEGTSNPNLYWYRQAAGRGLQLLFYSVGIGQISSEVPQNLSASRPQDRQFILSSKKLLLSDSGFYLCAWVPRVSSYNSPLHFGNGTRLTVT.

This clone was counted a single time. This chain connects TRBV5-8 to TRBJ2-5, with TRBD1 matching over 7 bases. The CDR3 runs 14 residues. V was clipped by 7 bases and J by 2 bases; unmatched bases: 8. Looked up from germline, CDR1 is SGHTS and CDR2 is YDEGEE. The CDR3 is CASSTGTVQETQYF. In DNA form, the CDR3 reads TGTGCCAGCTCCACAGGGACAGTACAAGAGACCCAGTACTTC.

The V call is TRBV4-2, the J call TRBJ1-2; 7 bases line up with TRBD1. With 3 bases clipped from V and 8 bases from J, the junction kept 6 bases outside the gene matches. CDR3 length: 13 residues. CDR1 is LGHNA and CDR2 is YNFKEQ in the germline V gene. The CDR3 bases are TGTGCCAGCAGCCAGGGAAGACAGGGCGGCTACACCTTC. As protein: CASSQGRQGGYTF.

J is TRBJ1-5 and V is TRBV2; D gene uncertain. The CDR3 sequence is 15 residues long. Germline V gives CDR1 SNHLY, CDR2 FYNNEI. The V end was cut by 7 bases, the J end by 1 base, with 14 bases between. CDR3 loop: CASKSRTESNQPQHF. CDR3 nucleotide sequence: TGTGCCAGCAAGTCGAGGACTGAAAGCAATCAGCCCCAGCATTTT.

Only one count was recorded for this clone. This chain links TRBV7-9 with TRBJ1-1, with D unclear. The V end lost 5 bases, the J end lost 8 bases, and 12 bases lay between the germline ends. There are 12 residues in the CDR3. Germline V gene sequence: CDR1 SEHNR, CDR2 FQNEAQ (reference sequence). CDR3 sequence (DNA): TGTGCCAGCAGCCTCTTCGAAGCGGAAGCTTTCTTT. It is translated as CASSLFEAEAFF. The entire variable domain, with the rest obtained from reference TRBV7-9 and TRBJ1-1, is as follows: DTGVSQNPRHKITKRGQNVTFRCDPISEHNRLYWYRQTLGQGPEFLTYFQNEAQLEKSRLLSDRFSAERPKGSFSTLEIQRTEQGDSAMYLCASSLFEAEAFFGQGTRLTVV.

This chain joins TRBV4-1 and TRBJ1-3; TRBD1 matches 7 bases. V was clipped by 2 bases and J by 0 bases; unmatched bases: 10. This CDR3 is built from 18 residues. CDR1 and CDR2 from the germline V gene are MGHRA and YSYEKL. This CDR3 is CASSQSQTDRNSGNTIYF. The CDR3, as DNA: TGCGCCAGCAGCCAATCCCAAACGGACAGGAACTCTGGAAACACCATATATTTT.

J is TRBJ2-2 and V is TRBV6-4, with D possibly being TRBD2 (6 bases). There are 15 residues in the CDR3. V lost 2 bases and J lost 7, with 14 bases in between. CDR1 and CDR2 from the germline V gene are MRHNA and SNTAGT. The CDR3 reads CASSDLSGRRGELFF. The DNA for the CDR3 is TGTGCCAGCAGTGACCTTAGCGGCAGGCGCGGGGAGCTGTTTTTT.

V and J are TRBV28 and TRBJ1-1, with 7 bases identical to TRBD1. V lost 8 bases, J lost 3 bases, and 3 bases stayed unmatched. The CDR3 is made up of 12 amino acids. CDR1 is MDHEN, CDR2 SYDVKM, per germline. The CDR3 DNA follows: TGTGCCAGCGCCACAGGGGACACTGAAGCTTTCTTT. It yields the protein CASATGDTEAFF.

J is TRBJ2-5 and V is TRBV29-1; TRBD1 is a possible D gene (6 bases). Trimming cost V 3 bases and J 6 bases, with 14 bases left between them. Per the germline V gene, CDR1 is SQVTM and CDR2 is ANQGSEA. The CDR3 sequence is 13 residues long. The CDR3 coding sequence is TGCAGCGTTGAGCCAAGGTGGGGGCAGACCCAGTACTTC. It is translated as CSVEPRWGQTQYF. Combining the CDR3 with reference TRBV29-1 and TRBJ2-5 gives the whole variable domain SAVISQKPSRDICQRGTSLTIQCQVDSQVTMMFWYRQQPGQSLTLIATANQGSEATYESGFVIDKFPISRPNLTFSTLTVSNMSPEDSSIYLCSVEPRWGQTQYFGPGTRLLVL.

CDR3 amino acids: CASSPTGGQPQHF. The CDR3 DNA reads TGTGCCAGCTCACCGACAGGGGGTCAGCCCCAGCATTTT. The genes are TRBV18 and TRBJ1-5, with 9 bases lining up with TRBD1. V was pared by 3 bases and J by 6 bases, with 0 bases of the junction left unmatched. CDR3 length: 13 amino acids. The V gene's germline CDR1 is KGHSH and CDR2 LQKENI.

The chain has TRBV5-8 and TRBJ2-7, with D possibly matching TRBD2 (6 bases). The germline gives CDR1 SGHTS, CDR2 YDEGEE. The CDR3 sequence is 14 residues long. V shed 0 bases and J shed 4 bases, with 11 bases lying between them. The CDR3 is CASSLEPGGYEQYF. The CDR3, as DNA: TGTGCCAGCAGCTTGGAGCCCGGGGGTTACGAGCAGTACTTC.

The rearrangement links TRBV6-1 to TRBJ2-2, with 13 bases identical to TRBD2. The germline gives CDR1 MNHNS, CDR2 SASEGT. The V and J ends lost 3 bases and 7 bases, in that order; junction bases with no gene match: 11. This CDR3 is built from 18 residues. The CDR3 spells CASSDWGLAGPSVGELFF. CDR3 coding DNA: TGTGCCAGCAGTGACTGGGGACTAGCGGGACCCTCCGTCGGGGAGCTGTTTTTT.

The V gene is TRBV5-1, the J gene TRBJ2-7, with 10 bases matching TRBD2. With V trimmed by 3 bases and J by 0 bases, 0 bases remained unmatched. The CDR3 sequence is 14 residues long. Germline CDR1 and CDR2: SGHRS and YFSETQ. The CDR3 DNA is TGCGCCAGCAGCTCTAGCGGGGGCTCCTACGAGCAGTACTTC. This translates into CASSSSGGSYEQYF.

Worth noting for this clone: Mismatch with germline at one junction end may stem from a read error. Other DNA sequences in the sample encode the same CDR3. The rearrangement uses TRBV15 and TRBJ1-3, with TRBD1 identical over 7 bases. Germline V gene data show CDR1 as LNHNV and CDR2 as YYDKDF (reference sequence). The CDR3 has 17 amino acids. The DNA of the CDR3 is TGTGCCACCAGCAGAGATAGAACAGGGGACTCTGGGAACACCATATATTTT. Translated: CATSRDRTGDSGNTIYF.

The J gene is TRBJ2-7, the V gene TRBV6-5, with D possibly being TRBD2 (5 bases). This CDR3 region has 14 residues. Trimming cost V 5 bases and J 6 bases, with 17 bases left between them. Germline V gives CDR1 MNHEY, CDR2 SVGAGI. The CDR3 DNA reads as TGTGCCAGCAGTCCGCGGACCCGGGAAGGCGAGCAGTACTTC. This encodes CASSPRTREGEQYF.

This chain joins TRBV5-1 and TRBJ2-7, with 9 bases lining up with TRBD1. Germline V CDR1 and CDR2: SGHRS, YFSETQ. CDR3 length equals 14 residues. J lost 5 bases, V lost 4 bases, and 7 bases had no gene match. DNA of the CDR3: TGCGCCAGCAGCGCAGGGACAGGGATCAACGAGCAGTACTTC. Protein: CASSAGTGINEQYF.

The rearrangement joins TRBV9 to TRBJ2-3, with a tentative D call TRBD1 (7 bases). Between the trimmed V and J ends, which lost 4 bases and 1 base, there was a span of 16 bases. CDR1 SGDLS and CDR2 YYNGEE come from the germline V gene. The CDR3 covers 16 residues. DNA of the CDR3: TGTGCCAGCAGCCTGGACTACCAGGGGGGCACAGATACGCAGTATTTT. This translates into CASSLDYQGGTDTQYF.